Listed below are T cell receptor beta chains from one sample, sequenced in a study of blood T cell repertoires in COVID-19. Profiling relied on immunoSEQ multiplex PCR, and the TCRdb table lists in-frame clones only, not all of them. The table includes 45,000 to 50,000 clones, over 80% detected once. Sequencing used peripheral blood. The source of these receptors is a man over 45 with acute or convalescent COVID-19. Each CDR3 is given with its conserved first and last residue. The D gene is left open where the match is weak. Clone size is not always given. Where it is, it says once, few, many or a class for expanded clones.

cdr3_aa: CASSLMTSQETQYF; cdr3_nt: TGTGCCAGCAGCCTGATGACATCGCAAGAGACCCAGTACTTC; v_call: TRBV3-1/TRBV3-2; d_call: NA; j_call: TRBJ2-5; clone_size: NA
cdr3_aa: CATSSYQQLSGAQYF; cdr3_nt: TGTGCCACCAGCAGTTATCAACAGCTAAGCGGGGCCCAGTACTTC; v_call: TRBV15; d_call: TRBD2; j_call: TRBJ2-5; clone_size: medium-sized
cdr3_aa: CASNQGMGNTIYF; cdr3_nt: TGTGCCAGCAACCAGGGGATGGGGAACACCATATATTTT; v_call: TRBV5-5; d_call: NA; j_call: TRBJ1-3; clone_size: NA
cdr3_aa: CATSEPAGTNEQFF; cdr3_nt: TGTGCCACCAGTGAACCAGCGGGCACAAATGAGCAGTTCTTC; v_call: TRBV24-1; d_call: NA; j_call: TRBJ2-1; clone_size: once
cdr3_aa: CASRLRDRVYGYTF; cdr3_nt: TGTGCCAGCCGGCTCAGGGACAGGGTCTATGGCTACACCTTC; v_call: TRBV5-4; d_call: TRBD1; j_call: TRBJ1-2; clone_size: once
cdr3_aa: CASSLFQDPDEQYF; cdr3_nt: TGTGCCAGCAGCTTGTTTCAGGATCCGGACGAGCAGTACTTC; v_call: TRBV5-5; d_call: NA; j_call: TRBJ2-7; clone_size: once
cdr3_aa: CASEDSGLGADTQYF; cdr3_nt: TGTGCCAGCGAGGATTCGGGACTGGGGGCAGATACGCAGTATTTT; v_call: TRBV28; d_call: NA; j_call: TRBJ2-3; clone_size: NA
cdr3_aa: CASSAGTSGDYEQYF; cdr3_nt: TGTGCCAGCAGCGCCGGGACTAGCGGGGACTACGAGCAGTACTTC; v_call: TRBV9; d_call: TRBD2; j_call: TRBJ2-7; clone_size: once
cdr3_aa: CASSYPQGVGNQPQHF; cdr3_nt: TGTGCCAGCAGTTACCCACAGGGGGTAGGGAATCAGCCCCAGCATTTT; v_call: TRBV6-6; d_call: TRBD1; j_call: TRBJ1-5; clone_size: NA
cdr3_aa: CASSPPTADFMNTEAFF; cdr3_nt: TGTGCCAGCTCACCACCGACGGCCGACTTCATGAACACTGAAGCTTTCTTT; v_call: TRBV18; d_call: NA; j_call: TRBJ1-1; clone_size: NA
cdr3_aa: CASSPQGLDYGYTF; cdr3_nt: TGTGCCAGCAGCCCGCAGGGATTGGACTATGGCTACACCTTC; v_call: TRBV5-4; d_call: NA; j_call: TRBJ1-2; clone_size: once
cdr3_aa: CASSGGAQETQYF; cdr3_nt: TGTGCCAGTAGTGGGGGGGCGCAGGAGACCCAGTACTTC; v_call: TRBV19; d_call: NA; j_call: TRBJ2-5; clone_size: NA
cdr3_aa: CATSDSSGSGETQYF; cdr3_nt: TGTGCCACCAGTGATTCTAGCGGGAGCGGCGAGACCCAGTACTTC; v_call: TRBV24-1; d_call: TRBD2; j_call: TRBJ2-5; clone_size: NA
cdr3_aa: CASSVERAGGSGNTIYF; cdr3_nt: TGTGCCAGCAGCGTAGAAAGGGCGGGGGGCTCTGGAAACACCATATATTTT; v_call: TRBV9; d_call: NA; j_call: TRBJ1-3; clone_size: NA
cdr3_aa: CASSSGRRQGAGEKLFF; cdr3_nt: TGTGCCAGCAGCTCGGGACGCCGTCAGGGGGCAGGTGAAAAACTGTTTTTT; v_call: TRBV5-8; d_call: TRBD1; j_call: TRBJ1-4; clone_size: NA
cdr3_aa: CASSLEGRGGTDTQYF; cdr3_nt: TGCGCCAGCAGCTTGGAGGGGCGGGGGGGAACAGATACGCAGTATTTT; v_call: TRBV5-1; d_call: TRBD2; j_call: TRBJ2-3; clone_size: NA
cdr3_aa: CASSQSGRGYTF; cdr3_nt: TGTGCCAGCAGCCAATCCGGGAGAGGCTACACCTTC; v_call: TRBV14; d_call: NA; j_call: TRBJ1-2; clone_size: NA
cdr3_aa: CASSPRARTGTNYGYTF; cdr3_nt: TGTGCCAGCAGTCCCCGGGCGAGGACAGGGACTAACTATGGCTACACCTTC; v_call: TRBV28; d_call: TRBD1; j_call: TRBJ1-2; clone_size: once
cdr3_aa: CASSFGQGAYNEQFF; cdr3_nt: TGTGCCAGCAGCTTTGGACAGGGGGCCTACAATGAGCAGTTCTTC; v_call: TRBV7-8; d_call: TRBD1; j_call: TRBJ2-1; clone_size: NA
cdr3_aa: CASSLGSSSYNEQFF; cdr3_nt: TGTGCCAGCAGCTTGGGCTCCAGCTCCTACAATGAGCAGTTCTTC; v_call: TRBV5-8; d_call: NA; j_call: TRBJ2-1; clone_size: NA
cdr3_aa: CASSLATYEQYF; cdr3_nt: TGTGCCAGCAGCTTAGCCACCTACGAGCAGTACTTC; v_call: TRBV7-8; d_call: NA; j_call: TRBJ2-7; clone_size: NA
cdr3_aa: CASSLVGGDGYTF; cdr3_nt: TGTGCCAGCAGCTTAGTAGGGGGCGATGGCTACACCTTC; v_call: TRBV7-2; d_call: TRBD1; j_call: TRBJ1-2; clone_size: NA
cdr3_aa: CASSTPSLFSYNEQFF; cdr3_nt: TGTGCCAGCAGCACCCCCTCACTTTTCTCCTACAATGAGCAGTTCTTC; v_call: TRBV11-2; d_call: NA; j_call: TRBJ2-1; clone_size: NA
cdr3_aa: CATSRPGQGGRNEQFF; cdr3_nt: TGTGCCACCAGCAGACCGGGACAGGGGGGACGCAATGAGCAGTTCTTC; v_call: TRBV15; d_call: TRBD1; j_call: TRBJ2-1; clone_size: NA
cdr3_aa: CASSEYGRDQETQYF; cdr3_nt: TGTGCCAGCAGTGAATACGGCAGGGACCAAGAGACCCAGTACTTC; v_call: TRBV25-1; d_call: NA; j_call: TRBJ2-5; clone_size: few
cdr3_aa: CASIWNTEAFF; cdr3_nt: TGTGCCAGTATATGGAACACTGAAGCTTTCTTT; v_call: TRBV19; d_call: NA; j_call: TRBJ1-1; clone_size: NA
cdr3_aa: CASRSMTLGGETQYF; cdr3_nt: TGTGCCAGCAGGAGTATGACCCTCGGGGGGGAGACCCAGTACTTC; v_call: TRBV6-5; d_call: TRBD2; j_call: TRBJ2-5; clone_size: NA
cdr3_aa: CAWSRGGTGKNIQYF; cdr3_nt: TGTGCCTGGAGTAGGGGGGGAACGGGCAAAAACATTCAGTACTTC; v_call: TRBV30; d_call: NA; j_call: TRBJ2-4; clone_size: once
cdr3_aa: CASSPARTEHGYTF; cdr3_nt: TGTGCCAGCTCACCAGCAAGGACAGAGCATGGCTACACCTTC; v_call: TRBV18; d_call: NA; j_call: TRBJ1-2; clone_size: NA
cdr3_aa: CASSTGGASSYEQYF; cdr3_nt: TGTGCCAGCAGCACGGGGGGGGCAAGCTCCTACGAGCAGTACTTC; v_call: TRBV6-5; d_call: TRBD2; j_call: TRBJ2-7; clone_size: few
cdr3_aa: CASSYSQGDTEAFF; cdr3_nt: TGTGCCAGCAGTTACTCCCAGGGTGACACTGAAGCTTTCTTT; v_call: TRBV6-5; d_call: NA; j_call: TRBJ1-1; clone_size: NA
cdr3_aa: CASSEILQGNEQFF; cdr3_nt: TGTGCCAGCAGCGAGATCTTACAGGGGAATGAGCAGTTCTTC; v_call: TRBV7-6; d_call: TRBD1; j_call: TRBJ2-1; clone_size: NA
cdr3_aa: CASQSLAGTDTQYF; cdr3_nt: TGTGCCAGTCAGTCGCTAGCGGGCACAGATACGCAGTATTTT; v_call: TRBV19; d_call: TRBD2; j_call: TRBJ2-3; clone_size: NA
cdr3_aa: CASGRGRTYNEQFF; cdr3_nt: TGTGCCAGCGGTAGGGGTCGGACCTACAATGAGCAGTTCTTC; v_call: TRBV6-5; d_call: NA; j_call: TRBJ2-1; clone_size: NA
cdr3_aa: CASSVGSQGPQHF; cdr3_nt: TGTGCCAGCAGCGTAGGGTCCCAGGGGCCCCAGCATTTT; v_call: TRBV9; d_call: NA; j_call: TRBJ1-5; clone_size: NA
cdr3_aa: CASSQEGTGGTQNIQYF; cdr3_nt: TGTGCCAGCAGCCAAGAAGGGACAGGGGGAACCCAAAACATTCAGTACTTC; v_call: TRBV4-2; d_call: TRBD1; j_call: TRBJ2-4; clone_size: NA
cdr3_aa: CASSTTGKAQHF; cdr3_nt: TGTGCCAGTAGTACCACAGGGAAAGCCCAGCATTTT; v_call: TRBV19; d_call: NA; j_call: TRBJ1-5; clone_size: NA
cdr3_aa: CASSATVNQPQHF; cdr3_nt: TGTGCCAGCAGTGCCACAGTCAATCAGCCCCAGCATTTT; v_call: TRBV2; d_call: NA; j_call: TRBJ1-5; clone_size: NA
cdr3_aa: CASSMERRGYTF; cdr3_nt: TGTGCCAGTAGTATGGAGAGACGGGGCTACACCTTC; v_call: TRBV19; d_call: NA; j_call: TRBJ1-2; clone_size: NA
cdr3_aa: CASSGRTGHGYTF; cdr3_nt: TGTGCCAGCAGCGGACGGACAGGTCATGGCTACACCTTC; v_call: TRBV9; d_call: TRBD1; j_call: TRBJ1-2; clone_size: NA
cdr3_aa: CAISEFKTGPNEQFF; cdr3_nt: TGTGCCATCAGTGAGTTCAAGACAGGTCCGAATGAGCAGTTCTTC; v_call: TRBV10-3; d_call: NA; j_call: TRBJ2-1; clone_size: NA
cdr3_aa: CASSLLQVNTEAFF; cdr3_nt: TGTGCCAGCAGCTTATTACAAGTGAACACTGAAGCTTTCTTT; v_call: TRBV11-2; d_call: NA; j_call: TRBJ1-1; clone_size: NA
cdr3_aa: CAITGEGEYSPLHF; cdr3_nt: TGTGCCATCACGGGGGAGGGGGAGTATTCACCCCTCCACTTT; v_call: TRBV6-5; d_call: NA; j_call: TRBJ1-6; clone_size: NA
cdr3_aa: CASSESVTGVYNEQFF; cdr3_nt: TGCGCCAGCAGTGAATCTGTGACAGGGGTCTACAATGAGCAGTTCTTC; v_call: TRBV10-1; d_call: TRBD1; j_call: TRBJ2-1; clone_size: NA
cdr3_aa: CASRPRGDQPQHF; cdr3_nt: TGTGCCAGCCGCCCCAGGGGGGATCAGCCCCAGCATTTT; v_call: TRBV12-3/TRBV12-4; d_call: TRBD1; j_call: TRBJ1-5; clone_size: NA
cdr3_aa: CASKHSNQPQHF; cdr3_nt: TGTGCCAGTAAACATAGCAATCAGCCCCAGCATTTT; v_call: TRBV19; d_call: NA; j_call: TRBJ1-5; clone_size: NA
cdr3_aa: CASTEQGSPSGYTF; cdr3_nt: TGCGCCAGCACCGAACAGGGGTCCCCATCCGGCTACACCTTC; v_call: TRBV5-1; d_call: TRBD1; j_call: TRBJ1-2; clone_size: NA
cdr3_aa: CSVVGGVNTEAFF; cdr3_nt: TGCAGCGTTGTAGGAGGGGTGAACACTGAAGCTTTCTTT; v_call: TRBV29-1; d_call: NA; j_call: TRBJ1-1; clone_size: NA
cdr3_aa: CASRGSGLMASPLHF; cdr3_nt: TGTGCCAGCCGCGGTTCGGGTTTGATGGCCTCACCCCTCCACTTT; v_call: TRBV7-9; d_call: NA; j_call: TRBJ1-6; clone_size: NA
cdr3_aa: CASSFGQGIDNSPLHF; cdr3_nt: TGTGCCAGCAGCTTCGGACAGGGGATAGATAATTCACCCCTCCACTTT; v_call: TRBV7-8; d_call: TRBD1; j_call: TRBJ1-6; clone_size: NA
cdr3_aa: CASSSPGSNTEAFF; cdr3_nt: TGTGCCAGCAGTTCCCCGGGGTCGAACACTGAAGCTTTCTTT; v_call: TRBV28; d_call: NA; j_call: TRBJ1-1; clone_size: NA
cdr3_aa: CASSPTSTGNNEQFF; cdr3_nt: TGTGCCAGCAGCCCCACCTCGACAGGGAATAATGAGCAGTTCTTC; v_call: TRBV7-2; d_call: TRBD1; j_call: TRBJ2-1; clone_size: NA
cdr3_aa: CASSLMGGGATDTQYF; cdr3_nt: TGTGCCAGCAGCTTAATGGGCGGGGGGGCAACAGATACGCAGTATTTT; v_call: TRBV7-3; d_call: TRBD2; j_call: TRBJ2-3; clone_size: NA
cdr3_aa: CATSRDYIGRGGNTEAFF; cdr3_nt: TGTGCCACCAGCAGAGATTATATTGGCAGGGGTGGGAACACTGAAGCTTTCTTT; v_call: TRBV15; d_call: NA; j_call: TRBJ1-1; clone_size: NA
cdr3_aa: CASSSGRADTQYF; cdr3_nt: TGTGCCAGCAGTTCGGGAAGGGCAGATACGCAGTATTTT; v_call: TRBV27; d_call: NA; j_call: TRBJ2-3; clone_size: once
cdr3_aa: CASSNPFGGGQYF; cdr3_nt: TGTGCCAGCAGTAACCCATTCGGCGGGGGGCAGTACTTC; v_call: TRBV27; d_call: TRBD2; j_call: TRBJ2-7; clone_size: NA
cdr3_aa: CASSRQQGHEQFF; cdr3_nt: TGTGCCAGCAGTCGCCAACAGGGCCATGAGCAGTTCTTC; v_call: TRBV7-3; d_call: NA; j_call: TRBJ2-1; clone_size: NA
cdr3_aa: CAINTLEQGATTGELFF; cdr3_nt: TGTGCCATCAATACCCTAGAACAGGGGGCGACCACCGGGGAGCTGTTTTTT; v_call: TRBV10-3; d_call: TRBD1; j_call: TRBJ2-2; clone_size: NA
cdr3_aa: CSASREISNQPQHF; cdr3_nt: TGCAGTGCTAGTAGGGAGATTAGCAATCAGCCCCAGCATTTT; v_call: TRBV20-1; d_call: NA; j_call: TRBJ1-5; clone_size: NA